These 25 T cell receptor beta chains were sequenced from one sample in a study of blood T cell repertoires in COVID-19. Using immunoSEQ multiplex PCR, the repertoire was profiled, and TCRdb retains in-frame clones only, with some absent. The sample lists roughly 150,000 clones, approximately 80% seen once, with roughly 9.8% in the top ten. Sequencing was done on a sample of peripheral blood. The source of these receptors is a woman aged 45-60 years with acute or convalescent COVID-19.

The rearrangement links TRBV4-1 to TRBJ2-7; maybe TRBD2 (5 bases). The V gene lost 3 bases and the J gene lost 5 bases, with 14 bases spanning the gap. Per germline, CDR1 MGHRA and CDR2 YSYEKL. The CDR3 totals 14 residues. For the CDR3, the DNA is TGCGCCAGCAGCCAGACGGGGTTTTGGAACGAGCAGTACTTC. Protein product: CASSQTGFWNEQYF.

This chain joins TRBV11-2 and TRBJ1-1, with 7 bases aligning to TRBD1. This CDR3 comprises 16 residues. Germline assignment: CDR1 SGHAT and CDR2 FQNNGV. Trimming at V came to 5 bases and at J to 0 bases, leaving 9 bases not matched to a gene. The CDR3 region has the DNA TGTGCCAGCAGCCTAGGACAGGTTATCATGAACACTGAAGCTTTCTTT. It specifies CASSLGQVIMNTEAFF.

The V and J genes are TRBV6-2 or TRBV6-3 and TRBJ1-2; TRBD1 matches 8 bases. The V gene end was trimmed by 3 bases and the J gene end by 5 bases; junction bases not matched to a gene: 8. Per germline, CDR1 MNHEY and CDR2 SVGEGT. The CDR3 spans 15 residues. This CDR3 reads CASSYDRTGRYGYTF. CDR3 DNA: TGTGCCAGCAGTTATGATCGGACAGGGAGGTATGGCTACACCTTC.

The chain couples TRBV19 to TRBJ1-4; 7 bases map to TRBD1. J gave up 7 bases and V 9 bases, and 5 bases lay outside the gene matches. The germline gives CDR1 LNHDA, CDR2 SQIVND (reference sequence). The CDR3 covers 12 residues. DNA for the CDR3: TGTGCCAGCAGACAGGGCGGTGAAAAACTGTTTTTT. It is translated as CASRQGGEKLFF.

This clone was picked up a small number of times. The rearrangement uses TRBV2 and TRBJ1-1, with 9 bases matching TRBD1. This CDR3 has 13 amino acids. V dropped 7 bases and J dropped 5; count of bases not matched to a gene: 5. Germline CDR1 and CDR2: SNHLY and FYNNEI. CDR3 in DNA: TGTGCCAGCACGGGACAGGGATTTACTGAAGCTTTCTTT. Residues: CASTGQGFTEAFF.

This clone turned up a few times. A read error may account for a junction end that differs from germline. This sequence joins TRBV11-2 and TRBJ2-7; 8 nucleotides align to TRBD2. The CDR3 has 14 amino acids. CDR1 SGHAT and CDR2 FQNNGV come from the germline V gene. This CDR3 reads CASSLAGSRYEQYF. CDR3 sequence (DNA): TGTGCCAGCAGTTTAGCGGGATCAAGGTACGAGCAGTACTTC.

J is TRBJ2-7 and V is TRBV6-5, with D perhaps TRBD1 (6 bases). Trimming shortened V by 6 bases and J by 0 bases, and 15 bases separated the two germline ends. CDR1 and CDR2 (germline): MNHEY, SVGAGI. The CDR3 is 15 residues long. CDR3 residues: CASSRLTGPSYEQYF. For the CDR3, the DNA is TGTGCCAGCAGCCGCTTGACAGGACCCTCCTACGAGCAGTACTTC.

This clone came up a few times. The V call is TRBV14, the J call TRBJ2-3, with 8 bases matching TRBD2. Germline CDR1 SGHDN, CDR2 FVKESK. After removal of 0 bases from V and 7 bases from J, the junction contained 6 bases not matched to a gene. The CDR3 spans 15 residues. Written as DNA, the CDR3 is TGTGCCAGCAGCCAAGAGCGGGGGGACCTGAATACGCAGTATTTT. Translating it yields CASSQERGDLNTQYF.

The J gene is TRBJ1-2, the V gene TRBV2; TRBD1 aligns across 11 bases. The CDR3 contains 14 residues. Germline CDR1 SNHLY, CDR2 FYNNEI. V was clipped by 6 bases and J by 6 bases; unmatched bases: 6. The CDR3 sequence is CASRMGQGGDGYTF. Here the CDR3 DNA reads TGTGCCAGCAGGATGGGACAGGGGGGAGATGGCTACACCTTC.

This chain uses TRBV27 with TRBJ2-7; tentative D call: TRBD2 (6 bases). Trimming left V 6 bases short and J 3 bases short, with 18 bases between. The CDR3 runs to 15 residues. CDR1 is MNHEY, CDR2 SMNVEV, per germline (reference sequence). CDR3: CASRRNSGIYYEQYF. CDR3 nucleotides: TGTGCCAGCAGGAGGAATAGCGGAATATACTACGAGCAGTACTTC.

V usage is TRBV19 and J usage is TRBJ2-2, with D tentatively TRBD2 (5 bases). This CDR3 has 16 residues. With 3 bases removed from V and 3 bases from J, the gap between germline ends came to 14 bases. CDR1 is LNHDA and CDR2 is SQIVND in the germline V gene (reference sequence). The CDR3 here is CASSMGGRVHTGELFF. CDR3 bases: TGTGCCAGTAGTATGGGTGGGCGGGTCCACACCGGGGAGCTGTTTTTT.

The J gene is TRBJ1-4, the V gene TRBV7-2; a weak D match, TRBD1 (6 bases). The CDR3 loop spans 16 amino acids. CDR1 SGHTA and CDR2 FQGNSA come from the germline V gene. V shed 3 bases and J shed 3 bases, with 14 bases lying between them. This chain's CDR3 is CASSLYTGSANEKLFF. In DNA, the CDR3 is TGTGCCAGCAGCTTGTATACAGGGTCAGCTAATGAAAAACTGTTTTTT. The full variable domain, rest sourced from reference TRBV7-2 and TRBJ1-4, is GAGVSQSPSNKVTEKGKDVELRCDPISGHTALYWYRQSLGQGLEFLIYFQGNSAPDKSGLPSDRFSAERTGGSVSTLTIQRTQQEDSAVYLCASSLYTGSANEKLFFGSGTQLSVL.

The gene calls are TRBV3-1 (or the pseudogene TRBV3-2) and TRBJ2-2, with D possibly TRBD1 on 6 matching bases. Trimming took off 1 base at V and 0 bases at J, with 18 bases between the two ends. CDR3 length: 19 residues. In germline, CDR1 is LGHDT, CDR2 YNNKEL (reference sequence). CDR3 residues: CASSQGAIRDTPNTGELFF. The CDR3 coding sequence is TGTGCCAGCAGCCAAGGGGCCATCCGGGACACCCCGAACACCGGGGAGCTGTTTTTT.

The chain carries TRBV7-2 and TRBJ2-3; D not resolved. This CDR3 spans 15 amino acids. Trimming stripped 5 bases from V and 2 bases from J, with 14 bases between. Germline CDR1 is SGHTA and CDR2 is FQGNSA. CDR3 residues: CASSVFARDTDTQYF. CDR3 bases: TGTGCCAGCAGCGTTTTCGCCCGAGACACAGATACGCAGTATTTT.

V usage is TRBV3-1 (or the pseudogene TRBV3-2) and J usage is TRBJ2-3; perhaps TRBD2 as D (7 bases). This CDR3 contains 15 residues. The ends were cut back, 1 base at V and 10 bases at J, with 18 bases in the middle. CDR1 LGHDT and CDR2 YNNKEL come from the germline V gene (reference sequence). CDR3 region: CASSQGRGGSRSQYF. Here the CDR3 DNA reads TGTGCCAGCAGCCAAGGGAGGGGGGGCTCCAGGTCGCAGTATTTT.

The CDR3 loop reads CASSYDSGSGADTQYF. The CDR3 DNA sequence: TGTGCCAGCAGTTATGATAGCGGGAGTGGGGCAGATACGCAGTATTTT. The genes are TRBV6-5 and TRBJ2-3; 9 nucleotides align to TRBD2. CDR1 is MNHEY, CDR2 SVGAGI, per germline. CDR3 size: 16 residues. V shed 3 bases, J shed 4 bases, and the junction held 8 bases outside the gene matches.

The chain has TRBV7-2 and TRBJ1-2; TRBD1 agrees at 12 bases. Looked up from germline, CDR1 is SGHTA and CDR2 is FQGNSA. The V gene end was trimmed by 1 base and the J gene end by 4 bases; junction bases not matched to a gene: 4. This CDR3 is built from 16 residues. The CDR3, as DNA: TGTGCCAGCAGCTTAGGGGACAGGGGGCTAAGCTATGGCTACACCTTC. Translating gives CASSLGDRGLSYGYTF.

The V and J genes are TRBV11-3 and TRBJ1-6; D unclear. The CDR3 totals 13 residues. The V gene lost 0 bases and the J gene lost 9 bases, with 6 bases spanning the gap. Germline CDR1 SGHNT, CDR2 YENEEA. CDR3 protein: CASSLDQISPLHF. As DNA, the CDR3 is TGTGCCAGCAGCTTAGATCAAATTTCACCCCTCCACTTT.

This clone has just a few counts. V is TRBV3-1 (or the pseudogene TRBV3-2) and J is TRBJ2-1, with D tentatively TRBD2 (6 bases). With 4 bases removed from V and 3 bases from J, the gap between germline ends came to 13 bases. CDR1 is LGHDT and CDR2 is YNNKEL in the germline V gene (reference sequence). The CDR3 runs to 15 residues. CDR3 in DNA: TGTGCCAGCAGCCCAAGCGGGCCCATCTACAATGAGCAGTTCTTC. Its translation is CASSPSGPIYNEQFF.

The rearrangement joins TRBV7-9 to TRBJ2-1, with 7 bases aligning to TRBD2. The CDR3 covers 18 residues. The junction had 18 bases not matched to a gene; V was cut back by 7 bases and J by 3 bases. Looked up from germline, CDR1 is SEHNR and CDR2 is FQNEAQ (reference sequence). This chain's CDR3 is CASTPWAGDLPDYNEQFF. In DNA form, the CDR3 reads TGTGCCAGCACTCCGTGGGCGGGGGACCTCCCGGACTACAATGAGCAGTTCTTC.

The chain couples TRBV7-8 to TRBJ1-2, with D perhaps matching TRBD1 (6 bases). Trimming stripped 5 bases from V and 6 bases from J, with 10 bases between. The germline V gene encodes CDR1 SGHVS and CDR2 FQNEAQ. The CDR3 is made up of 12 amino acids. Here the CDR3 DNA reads TGTGCCAGCAGCCCGACAGGCGATGGCTACACCTTC. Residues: CASSPTGDGYTF.

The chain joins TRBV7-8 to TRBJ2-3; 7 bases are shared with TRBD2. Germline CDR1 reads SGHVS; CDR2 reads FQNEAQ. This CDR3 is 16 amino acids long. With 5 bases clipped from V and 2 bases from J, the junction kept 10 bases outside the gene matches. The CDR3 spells CASSALSGDYTDTQYF. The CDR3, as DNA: TGTGCCAGCAGCGCCCTTTCGGGGGACTACACAGATACGCAGTATTTT.

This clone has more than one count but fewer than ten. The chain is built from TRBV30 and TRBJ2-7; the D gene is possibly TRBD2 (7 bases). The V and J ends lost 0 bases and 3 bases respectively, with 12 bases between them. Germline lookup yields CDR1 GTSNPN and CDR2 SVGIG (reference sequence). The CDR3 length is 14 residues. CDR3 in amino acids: CAWSVGGGGYEQYF. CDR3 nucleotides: TGTGCCTGGAGTGTAGGCGGGGGCGGCTACGAGCAGTACTTC. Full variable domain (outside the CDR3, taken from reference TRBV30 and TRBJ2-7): SQTIHQWPATLVQPVGSPLSLECTVEGTSNPNLYWYRQAAGRGLQLLFYSVGIGQISSEVPQNLSASRPQDRQFILSSKKLLLSDSGFYLCAWSVGGGGYEQYFGPGTRLTVT.

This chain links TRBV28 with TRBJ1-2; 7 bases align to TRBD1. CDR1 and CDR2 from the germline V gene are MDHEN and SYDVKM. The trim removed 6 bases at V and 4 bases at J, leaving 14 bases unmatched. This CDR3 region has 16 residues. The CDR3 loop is CASSTSGTAYSYGYTF. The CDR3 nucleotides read TGTGCCAGCAGCACCTCGGGGACAGCCTACTCCTATGGCTACACCTTC.

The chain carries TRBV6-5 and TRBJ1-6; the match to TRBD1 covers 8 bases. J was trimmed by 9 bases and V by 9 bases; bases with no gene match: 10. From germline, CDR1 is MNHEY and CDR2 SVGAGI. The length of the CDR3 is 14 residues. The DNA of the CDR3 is TGTGCCAGTCTTTCTAGGACAGGGATTTCACCCCTCCACTTT. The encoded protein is CASLSRTGISPLHF.